The 5 T cell receptor beta chains below come from one sample, sequenced in a study of blood T cell repertoires in COVID-19. TCRdb keeps only in-frame clones here, not all; method: immunoSEQ multiplex PCR. The sample has under 200,000 clones, 80% seen once. Sequencing input: PBMCs or T cells enriched from blood (not recorded which). The receptors here all came from a woman aged 55-70 years who had recovered from COVID-19.

V usage is TRBV5-1 and J usage is TRBJ2-2, with D maybe TRBD2 (5 bases). This CDR3 has 14 residues. V gave up 4 bases and J gave up 7 bases, with 14 bases separating them. Germline V lookup: CDR1 SGHRS, CDR2 YFSETQ. The CDR3 sequence is CASSPSGYGGELFF. DNA for the CDR3: TGCGCCAGCAGCCCCTCGGGGTACGGCGGGGAGCTGTTTTTT. Looking up the rest from reference TRBV5-1 and TRBJ2-2 gives the full variable domain: KAGVTQTPRYLIKTRGQQVTLSCSPISGHRSVSWYQQTPGQGLQFLFEYFSETQRNKGNFPGRFSGRQFSNSRSEMNVSTLELGDSALYLCASSPSGYGGELFFGEGSRLTVL.

This clone appeared a single time. CDR3 nucleotides: TGTGCCAGCAGCGCCCCGGGACAGGGGATGACCGGGGAGCTGTTTTTT. As protein: CASSAPGQGMTGELFF. This sequence joins TRBV9 and TRBJ2-2, with 10 bases fitting TRBD1. J was trimmed by 5 bases and V by 3 bases; bases with no gene match: 7. From germline, CDR1 is SGDLS and CDR2 YYNGEE. CDR3 length equals 16 residues.

This clone has just a few counts. The rearrangement joins TRBV12-3 or TRBV12-4 to TRBJ1-1; 9 nucleotides agree with TRBD1. V shed 8 bases, J shed 2 bases, and the junction held 3 bases outside the gene matches. The CDR3 has 13 residues. CDR3 amino acids: CASEGQGNTEAFF. The CDR3 DNA sequence: TGTGCCAGCGAGGGACAGGGAAACACTGAAGCTTTCTTT.

The chain combines TRBV6-5 with TRBJ2-7; 7 bases match TRBD1. Trimming at V came to 2 bases and at J to 3 bases, leaving 4 bases not matched to a gene. CDR3 size: 14 residues. Germline assignment: CDR1 MNHEY and CDR2 SVGAGI. CDR3 DNA: TGTGCCAGCAGTTACGGTCGACAGGGCTACGAGCAGTACTTC. The encoded protein is CASSYGRQGYEQYF.

The V call is TRBV11-2, the J call TRBJ2-3; D unresolved. Trimming left V 5 bases short and J 6 bases short, with 9 bases between. Per germline, CDR1 SGHAT and CDR2 FQNNGV. The CDR3 spans 12 residues. The chain's CDR3 is CASSHPVDTQYF. The CDR3 DNA reads as TGTGCCAGCAGCCATCCGGTGGATACGCAGTATTTT.